The 30 T cell receptor beta chains below come from one sample, sequenced in a study of OX40 agonist ivuxolimab in advanced cancers. The method was immunoSEQ multiplex PCR; TCRdb's version includes in-frame clones alone and lacks a portion of them. The sample holds about 69,000 clones, about three quarters seen once. This material consisted of CD4+ or CD8+ T cells sorted from blood, taken in a trial of the OX40 agonist ivuxolimab. These receptor sequences come from an adult with an advanced solid tumor such as melanoma, head and neck, liver or kidney cancer.

The J gene is TRBJ2-3, the V gene TRBV11-3, with D maybe TRBD2 (6 bases). The V end lost 2 bases, the J end lost 6 bases, and 18 bases lay between the germline ends. The CDR3 has 16 residues. Germline assignment: CDR1 SGHNT and CDR2 YENEEA. This CDR3 reads CASSLSAGRGTDTQYF. As DNA, the CDR3 is TGTGCCAGCAGCTTATCTGCCGGTCGGGGGACGGATACGCAGTATTTT. The full variable domain, with the rest looked up from reference TRBV11-3 and TRBJ2-3, is EAGVVQSPRYKIIEKKQPVAFWCNPISGHNTLYWYLQNLGQGPELLIRYENEEAVDDSQLPKDRFSAERLKGVDSTLKIQPAELGDSAVYLCASSLSAGRGTDTQYFGPGTRLTVL.

The chain uses TRBV6-1 and TRBJ1-1, with a tentative D call TRBD1 (5 bases). This CDR3 spans 15 amino acids. From germline, CDR1 is MNHNS and CDR2 SASEGT. The V end was cut by 2 bases, the J end by 6 bases, with 16 bases between. CDR3 sequence reads: CASSEFPGTASEAFF. In DNA form, the CDR3 reads TGTGCCAGCAGTGAATTTCCCGGGACGGCATCTGAAGCTTTCTTT.

This clone was counted a single time. J is TRBJ2-7 and V is TRBV4-2, with D unresolved. The germline gives CDR1 LGHNA, CDR2 YNFKEQ. The CDR3 has 12 amino acids. V lost 0 bases to trimming and J lost 3 bases, with 3 bases between them. CDR3 sequence: CASSQDRYEQYF. CDR3 DNA sequence: TGTGCCAGCAGCCAAGATCGCTACGAGCAGTACTTC.

This clone was found once. The CDR3 DNA reads TGCGCCAGCAGCGCCCCTCCGGGAGGGCCAAGGGCAGATACGCAGTATTTT. This encodes CASSAPPGGPRADTQYF. V usage is TRBV5-1 and J usage is TRBJ2-3; 8 bases align to TRBD2. The CDR3 consists of 17 residues. Trimming took 4 bases from V and 4 from J; bases not matched to a gene: 14. Germline V lookup: CDR1 SGHRS, CDR2 YFSETQ.

This chain joins TRBV14 and TRBJ2-3; TRBD1 aligns across 11 bases. Germline trimming cut 5 bases from V and 1 base from J; bases unmatched to any gene: 8. CDR3 length equals 17 residues. From germline, CDR1 is SGHDN and CDR2 FVKESK. CDR3 protein: CASSSDRGLMGTDTQYF. The DNA of the CDR3 is TGTGCCAGCAGCTCGGACAGGGGGCTAATGGGCACAGATACGCAGTATTTT.

This rearrangement joins TRBV27 to TRBJ2-3; weak D call: TRBD2 (5 bases). In germline, CDR1 is MNHEY, CDR2 SMNVEV (reference sequence). Trimming cost V 6 bases and J 4 bases, with 17 bases left between them. This CDR3 comprises 15 residues. The chain's CDR3 is CASSPGSLRSDTQYF. In DNA, the CDR3 is TGTGCCAGCAGCCCTGGGAGTTTGAGATCAGATACGCAGTATTTT.

J is TRBJ2-5 and V is TRBV28, with 15 bases fitting TRBD2. The CDR3 is 15 residues long. J gave up 5 bases and V 7 bases, and 5 bases lay outside the gene matches. The germline CDR1 and CDR2 sequences are MDHEN and SYDVKM. CDR3 DNA sequence: TGTGCCAGCAATCTTGGACTAGCGGGAGGGGAGACCCAGTACTTC. This translates into CASNLGLAGGETQYF.

This clone was observed a single time. This chain uses TRBV6-5 with TRBJ1-1; D may be TRBD1 (5 bases). V shed 5 bases and J shed 7 bases, with 17 bases lying between them. Germline CDR1 is MNHEY and CDR2 is SVGAGI. The CDR3 extends over 14 amino acids. Written as DNA, the CDR3 is TGTGCCAGCAGTGAAAACACGAGGGGACTTGAAGCTTTCTTT. Protein: CASSENTRGLEAFF.

The V gene is TRBV30, the J gene TRBJ1-5, with D unclear. The CDR3 covers 16 residues. V lost 0 bases, J lost 4 bases, and 16 bases lay in between. CDR1 GTSNPN and CDR2 SVGIG come from the germline V gene (reference sequence). The CDR3 DNA is TGTGCCTGGAGTGTGAAGGCCGGACTAGGGAATCAGCCCCAGCATTTT. Encoded protein: CAWSVKAGLGNQPQHF.

This clone occurred once. The chain combines TRBV5-4 with TRBJ2-7; D is undetermined. The CDR3 spans 14 residues. Germline CDR1 reads SGHNT; CDR2 reads YYREEE (reference sequence). Between the trimmed V and J ends, which lost 6 bases and 0 bases, there was a span of 13 bases. The CDR3 here is CASKSDFTSYEQYF. The CDR3 nucleotides are TGTGCCAGCAAATCCGACTTCACCTCCTACGAGCAGTACTTC.

The genes are TRBV6-1 and TRBJ1-2; tentatively, D is TRBD1 (6 bases). Germline lookup yields CDR1 MNHNS and CDR2 SASEGT. V gave up 7 bases and J gave up 6 bases, with 15 bases separating them. The CDR3 sequence is 13 residues long. CDR3 sequence: CASNIQGPDGYTF. The CDR3 nucleotides are TGTGCCAGCAATATACAGGGTCCGGATGGCTACACCTTC.

V gene TRBV2 combines with J gene TRBJ1-1, with TRBD1 matching over 8 bases. The J segment lost 7 bases and the V segment lost 10 bases, leaving 14 bases of the junction unmatched. Germline V lookup: CDR1 SNHLY, CDR2 FYNNEI. CDR3 length: 14 residues. Here the CDR3 DNA reads TGTGCCACCGGAGGGCAGGGGGCGCTGAATGAAGCTTTCTTT. This encodes CATGGQGALNEAFF.

The chain links TRBV19 to TRBJ1-1; a weak D match, TRBD1 (5 bases). Looked up from germline, CDR1 is LNHDA and CDR2 is SQIVND (reference sequence). This CDR3 comprises 18 residues. Trimming removed 2 bases from V and 1 base from J, with 20 bases in between. CDR3 coding DNA: TGTGCCAGTAGTATACCTCACACCCTAACAGGAGGGAACACTGAAGCTTTCTTT. This codes for CASSIPHTLTGGNTEAFF.

This sequence joins TRBV7-9 and TRBJ2-5; TRBD2 aligns across 8 bases. Germline values: CDR1 SEHNR, CDR2 FQNEAQ (reference sequence). J gave up 0 bases and V 4 bases, and 10 bases lay outside the gene matches. The CDR3 runs 17 residues. The CDR3 loop is CASSSIAGSLYQETQYF. In DNA, the CDR3 is TGTGCCAGCAGCTCCATAGCGGGATCGCTGTACCAAGAGACCCAGTACTTC. Full variable domain (remainder filled in from reference TRBV7-9 and TRBJ2-5): DTGVSQNPRHKITKRGQNVTFRCDPISEHNRLYWYRQTLGQGPEFLTYFQNEAQLEKSRLLSDRFSAERPKGSFSTLEIQRTEQGDSAMYLCASSSIAGSLYQETQYFGPGTRLLVL.

In its sample, this clone was seen once. V is TRBV5-1 and J is TRBJ2-2; D may be TRBD2 (7 bases). CDR3 length: 18 residues. V lost 2 bases and J 0 bases, leaving 17 bases between the germline ends. In germline, CDR1 is SGHRS, CDR2 YFSETQ. CDR3: CASSLPSGGQTNTGELFF. DNA for the CDR3: TGCGCCAGCAGCTTACCCTCGGGGGGCCAAACGAACACCGGGGAGCTGTTTTTT.

The gene calls are TRBV2 and TRBJ1-5; tentative D call: TRBD1 (6 bases). CDR1 SNHLY and CDR2 FYNNEI come from the germline V gene. This CDR3 has 14 residues. With 7 bases removed from V and 2 bases from J, the gap between germline ends came to 12 bases. The CDR3 nucleotides are TGTGCCAGCACGGGCAGGGGTGGCAATCAGCCCCAGCATTTT. Translation: CASTGRGGNQPQHF.

The genes are TRBV12-2 and TRBJ2-7; TRBD1 was called by the table and not checked on the DNA. TRBV12-2 is an annotated pseudogene. CDR3 size: 18 residues. The CDR3 nucleotides are TGTGCAAGTCGCTTAGTCAATGGGCCGGGACAGGATACCTTTGAGCAGTACTTC. Amino acids: CASRLVNGPGQDTFEQYF.

This chain's CDR3 is CASSFNTGNLYEQYF. The CDR3 DNA reads as TGCGCCAGCAGCTTTAATACAGGTAACCTCTACGAGCAGTACTTC. The gene calls are TRBV5-1 and TRBJ2-7; D possibly corresponds to TRBD1 (5 bases). Trimming removed 2 bases from V and 3 bases from J, with 15 bases in between. In germline, CDR1 is SGHRS, CDR2 YFSETQ. This CDR3 is 15 amino acids long.

The rearrangement links TRBV7-6 to TRBJ2-5; tentative D call: TRBD1 (6 bases). The CDR3 runs to 14 residues. V was shortened by 1 base and J by 2 bases, with 8 bases between the two germline ends. Germline V gene sequence: CDR1 SGHVS, CDR2 FNYEAQ. Here the CDR3 reads CASSLVQGQETQYF. DNA of the CDR3: TGTGCCAGCAGCTTAGTCCAGGGGCAAGAGACCCAGTACTTC.

The rearrangement uses TRBV5-4 and TRBJ1-1; a weak D match, TRBD1 (6 bases). Germline values: CDR1 SGHNT, CDR2 YYREEE (reference sequence). CDR3 length: 16 amino acids. Trimming shortened V by 5 bases and J by 0 bases, and 17 bases separated the two germline ends. In nucleotides, the CDR3 is TGTGCCAGCAGATCTCAAGACAGGATTCTGAACACTGAAGCTTTCTTT. Its translation: CASRSQDRILNTEAFF. Combining the CDR3 with reference TRBV5-4 and TRBJ1-1 gives the whole variable domain ETGVTQSPTHLIKTRGQQVTLRCSSQSGHNTVSWYQQALGQGPQFIFQYYREEENGRGNFPPRFSGLQFPNYSSELNVNALELDDSALYLCASRSQDRILNTEAFFGQGTRLTVV.

The chain has TRBV2 and TRBJ1-6; 11 positions agree with TRBD1. The junction had 3 bases not matched to a gene; V was cut back by 8 bases and J by 9 bases. This CDR3 spans 13 amino acids. Germline loops: CDR1 SNHLY, CDR2 FYNNEI. The CDR3 DNA sequence: TGTGCCAGCCGGACAGGGGGCAGTTCACCCCTCCACTTT. It codes for CASRTGGSSPLHF.

As concerns this clone: At one end, the junction sequence differs from germline, possibly due to a read error. The CDR3 protein is CATARSTAKNIQYF. CDR3 DNA: TGCGCGACGGCCAGATCGACAGCCAAAAACATTCAGTACTTC. V and J are TRBV19 and TRBJ2-4; no clear D gene. From germline, CDR1 is LNHDA and CDR2 SQIVND (reference sequence). The CDR3 is made up of 14 amino acids. The full variable domain, completed using reference TRBV19 and TRBJ2-4, is DGGITQSPKYLFRKEGQNVTLSCEQNLNHDAMYWYRQDPGQGLRLIYYSQIVNDFQKGDIAEGYSVSREKKESFPLTVTSAQKNPTAFYLCATARSTAKNIQYFGAGTRLSVL.

The sample holds a few counts of this clone. In DNA, the CDR3 is TGTGCCAGCTCACCAACGGCTGAGGGTCGTACGCAGTATTTT. Protein: CASSPTAEGRTQYF. The chain has TRBV18 and TRBJ2-3, with D perhaps TRBD2 (5 bases). The length of the CDR3 is 14 residues. V lost 2 bases to trimming and J lost 8 bases, with 14 bases between them. Germline-derived CDR1 and CDR2 are KGHSH and LQKENI. Supplemented by reference TRBV18 and TRBJ2-3, the full variable domain reads NAGVMQNPRHLVRRRGQEARLRCSPMKGHSHVYWYRQLPEEGLKFMVYLQKENIIDESGMPKERFSAEFPKEGPSILRIQQVVRGDSAAYFCASSPTAEGRTQYFGPGTRLTVL.

The gene calls are TRBV6-5 and TRBJ2-1, with D possibly being TRBD2 (6 bases). The CDR3 has 15 amino acids. Germline CDR1 and CDR2: MNHEY and SVGAGI. With 6 bases removed from V and 6 bases from J, the gap between germline ends came to 18 bases. This CDR3 is CASRNYGTDFNEQFF. CDR3 in DNA: TGTGCCAGCAGGAACTACGGGACTGATTTCAATGAGCAGTTCTTC.

The V call is TRBV30, the J call TRBJ2-1; 11 positions match TRBD2. This CDR3 spans 14 amino acids. Unmatched junction bases numbered 3, after V lost 3 bases and J lost 5 bases. Per the germline V gene, CDR1 is GTSNPN and CDR2 is SVGIG (reference sequence). Here the CDR3 DNA reads TGTGCCTGGAGCCCGGGACTAGCGGACAATGAGCAGTTCTTC. Protein: CAWSPGLADNEQFF.

This clone was counted only a few times. The chain recombines TRBV19 with TRBJ2-1, with D hard to call. The CDR3 extends over 14 amino acids. V was clipped by 3 bases and J by 2 bases, with 8 bases between them. Germline CDR1 and CDR2: LNHDA and SQIVND (reference sequence). The CDR3 loop reads CASSMGNPYNEQFF. CDR3 DNA: TGTGCCAGTAGTATGGGTAACCCCTACAATGAGCAGTTCTTC.

This clone was detected a few times. The V gene is TRBV27, the J gene TRBJ1-2; TRBD1 agrees at 8 bases. Trimming removed 2 bases from V and 0 bases from J; junction bases left unmatched: 8. CDR3 length: 17 amino acids. Germline V gene sequence: CDR1 MNHEY, CDR2 SMNVEV (reference sequence). CDR3 in amino acids: CASSLRVLDRANYGYTF. CDR3 in DNA: TGTGCCAGCAGTTTAAGGGTGTTGGACAGGGCTAACTATGGCTACACCTTC.

The CDR3 is CASSQLGGRNEQFF. In nucleotides, the CDR3 is TGTGCCAGCAGCCAACTGGGAGGGCGCAATGAGCAGTTCTTC. This rearrangement joins TRBV27 to TRBJ2-1; 7 bases match TRBD2. The CDR3 runs 14 residues. Trimming took 6 bases from V and 6 from J; bases not matched to a gene: 8. Per the germline V gene, CDR1 is MNHEY and CDR2 is SMNVEV (reference sequence).

This clone appeared once. The V call is TRBV5-6, the J call TRBJ1-2; 7 positions match TRBD1. V gave up 5 bases and J gave up 8 bases; unmatched junction bases: 9. This CDR3 region has 13 residues. Germline V gives CDR1 SGHDT, CDR2 YYEEEE. The CDR3 DNA reads TGTGCCAGCAGAAGAACAGGGGCGGGAGGCTACACCTTC. Protein product: CASRRTGAGGYTF.

The genes are TRBV9 and TRBJ2-5; 7 positions match TRBD1. The CDR3 consists of 14 residues. The germline gives CDR1 SGDLS, CDR2 YYNGEE. J was trimmed by 5 bases and V by 4 bases; bases with no gene match: 8. CDR3 coding DNA: TGTGCCAGCAGCACCAACAGGGGCGGGGAGACCCAGTACTTC. Protein: CASSTNRGGETQYF.